This T cell receptor beta chain was retrieved from a study of T cell responses to AZD1222 COVID-19 vaccine. At the level of the study: Pooled in the analysis were second doses at about 4 or about 12 weeks. General observations from the study: Vaccination with two AZD1222 doses was followed by a rise in Spike-specific TCR breadth and depth. Spike as a whole was targeted by vaccine-associated CD4 TCRs, dominant at 160-218 and 743-854. The repertoires were collected only after the peak T cell response.

TCRdb's copy holds only in-frame clones and misses some; the assay was immunoSEQ multiplex PCR. In the table there are more than 95,000 clones, approximately 90% of which are singletons. The CDR3 contains 15 residues. Germline V gene lookup returns CDR1 SEHNR and CDR2 FQNEAQ (reference sequence). Trimming removed 4 bases from V and 2 bases from J, with 14 bases in between. As to this clone: Its antigen is currently unknown.

This receptor was taken from an adult in good health. The V call is TRBV7-9, the J call TRBJ2-5, with D hard to call. This specimen was peripheral blood, taken on day 0 of AZD1222 vaccination. In DNA form, the CDR3 reads TGTGCCAGCAGCTCGTACCTTTCTGGTCAAGAGACCCAGTACTTC. This translates into CASSSYLSGQETQYF.